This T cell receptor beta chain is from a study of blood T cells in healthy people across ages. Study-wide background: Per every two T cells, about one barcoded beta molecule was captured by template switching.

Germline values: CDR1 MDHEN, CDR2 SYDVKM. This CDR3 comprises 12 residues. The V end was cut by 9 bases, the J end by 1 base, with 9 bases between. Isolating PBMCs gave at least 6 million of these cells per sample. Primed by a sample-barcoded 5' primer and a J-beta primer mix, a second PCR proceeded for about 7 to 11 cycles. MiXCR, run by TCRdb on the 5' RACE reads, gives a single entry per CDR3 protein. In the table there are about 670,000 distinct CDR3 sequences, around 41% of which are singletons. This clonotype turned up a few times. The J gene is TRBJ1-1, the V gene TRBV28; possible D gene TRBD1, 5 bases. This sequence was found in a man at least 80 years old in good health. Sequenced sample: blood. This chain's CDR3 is CASTRGNTEAFF. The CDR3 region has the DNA TGTGCCAGTACGAGGGGGAACACTGAAGCTTTCTTT.